These T cell receptor beta chains were read from a single sample in a study of CD8+CD57+ T cells in acquired aplastic anemia. One entry per CDR3 protein, called by TCRdb with MiXCR from the reads. This table has 150,000 to 200,000 distinct CDR3 sequences, under 75% appearing once. The specimen sequenced was sorted CD4+, CD8+, or CD8+CD57+ T cells (not recorded which) from PBMCs. These receptors were taken from a human donor in good health. The CDR3 runs from the conserved cysteine through the conserved F or W. Clone size is given for some rows only: seen once, a few or many times, or a class if the clone is expanded.

V: TRBV10-3; J: TRBJ2-3; size: -; CDR3: CAISSGRGTDTQYF
V: TRBV10-3; J: TRBJ2-1; size: -; CDR3: CAMGGYNEQFF
V: TRBV20-1; J: TRBJ1-3; size: -; CDR3: CSALTGSGNTIYF
V: TRBV12-3/TRBV12-4; J: TRBJ2-7; size: many; CDR3: CASSLDLIYEQYF
V: TRBV2; J: TRBJ1-4; size: -; CDR3: CASSLAGENNEKLFF
V: TRBV2; J: TRBJ2-3; size: -; CDR3: CASSEANPPGTDTQYF
V: TRBV7-8; J: TRBJ2-7; size: -; CDR3: CASSQSAQGMVEQYF
V: TRBV11-3; J: TRBJ2-1; size: many; CDR3: CASSLSLGANEQFF
V: TRBV19; J: TRBJ1-2; size: -; CDR3: CASRITGGESGYTF
V: TRBV20-1; J: TRBJ2-2; size: -; CDR3: CSAGSWTGELFF
V: TRBV2; J: TRBJ2-1; size: -; CDR3: CASSERLATYNEQFF
V: TRBV4-1; J: TRBJ1-1; size: many; CDR3: CASSQDGASGNTEAFF
V: TRBV2; J: TRBJ2-1; size: many; CDR3: CASRLRGSLIYNEQFF
V: TRBV10-1; J: TRBJ2-1; size: -; CDR3: CASSDRAIYNEQFF
V: TRBV29-1; J: TRBJ2-7; size: many; CDR3: CSVYTGSSYEQYF